This is a list of T cell receptor beta chains from one sample in a study of T cells in Graves' hyperthyroidism and ophthalmopathy. TCRdb re-called the multiplex PCR reads with MiXCR, one entry per CDR3 protein. Altogether roughly 250,000 distinct CDR3 sequences are present, around 20% being singletons, with the ten largest covering over 55%. The specimen was blood. The origin of the receptors is a man younger than 45 with Graves' ophthalmopathy. Both conserved end residues are part of each CDR3. D genes are given only for firm matches. Size tells how often a clone was seen (once, few, many) or the class of an expanded clone, and some rows leave it out.

size,D,J,V,CDR3,DNA
few,TRBD2,TRBJ2-1,TRBV10-2,CATRGLAEEGEQFF,TGCGCCACCAGGGGACTAGCGGAGGAGGGTGAGCAGTTCTTC
many,NA,TRBJ2-6,TRBV28,CASSSPGQGTGANVLTF,TGTGCCAGCAGTTCCCCTGGACAAGGGACTGGGGCCAACGTCCTGACTTTC
few,NA,TRBJ1-5,TRBV28,CASRVGSGHQPQHF,TGTGCCAGCAGGGTAGGATCAGGGCATCAGCCCCAGCATTTT
many,NA,TRBJ1-2,TRBV18,CASSPSLDYGYTF,TGTGCCAGCTCACCCTCCCTAGACTATGGCTACACCTTC
many,NA,TRBJ2-7,TRBV6-5,CASRYSSGASYEQYF,TGTGCCAGCAGGTATTCGAGTGGCGCCAGCTACGAGCAGTACTTC
NA,NA,TRBJ2-3,TRBV30,CASSLVVTDTQYF,TGTGCCAGCAGCTTAGTTGTCACAGATACGCAGTATTTT
few,TRBD2,TRBJ2-5,TRBV20-1,CSAPDRLAGETQYF,TGCAGTGCCCCAGATCGACTAGCGGGAGAGACCCAGTACTTC
NA,NA,TRBJ1-2,TRBV6-2/TRBV6-3,CASRNTGFYGYTF,TGTGCCAGCAGAAATACAGGGTTCTATGGCTACACCTTC
once,NA,TRBJ2-3,TRBV7-2,CADSANGVTDTQYF,TGTGCCGACAGCGCAAATGGGGTCACAGATACGCAGTATTTT
few,NA,TRBJ2-7,TRBV7-9,CASSLGGGTEQYF,TGTGCCAGCAGCTTAGGGGGGGGCACGGAGCAGTACTTC
NA,NA,TRBJ2-3,TRBV11-2,CASTRGGVGTQYF,TGTGCCAGCACCAGGGGAGGAGTAGGTACGCAGTATTTT
once,TRBD2,TRBJ2-2,TRBV4-1,CASSQGLADTGELFF,TGCGCCAGCAGCCAAGGCCTAGCGGACACCGGGGAGCTGTTTTTT
NA,NA,TRBJ2-7,TRBV27,CATRIQGEQYF,TGTGCCACCCGGATCCAAGGCGAGCAGTACTTC
NA,TRBD2,TRBJ2-1,TRBV11-2,CASRPLQTSAHNEQFF,TGTGCCAGCAGACCACTACAGACTAGCGCCCACAATGAGCAGTTCTTC
many,NA,TRBJ1-1,TRBV6-1,CASHTSENTEAFF,TGTGCCTCGCACACTTCAGAGAACACTGAAGCTTTCTTT
NA,NA,TRBJ1-4,TRBV28,CASAGTTNEKLFF,TGTGCCAGCGCCGGGACTACTAATGAAAAACTGTTTTTT
NA,NA,TRBJ1-2,TRBV18,CASSPANPGYGYTF,TGTGCCAGCTCACCGGCCAACCCTGGATATGGCTACACCTTC
few,TRBD2,TRBJ2-1,TRBV15,CATSRGSRLAGDEQFF,TGTGCCACCAGCAGAGGATCCCGGCTAGCGGGAGATGAGCAGTTCTTC
many,NA,TRBJ2-4,TRBV30,CAWSALGIGDQGIQYF,TGTGCCTGGAGTGCCCTAGGGATAGGAGACCAGGGCATTCAGTACTTC
few,TRBD2,TRBJ2-7,TRBV3-1,CASSQGGLAGVDSREQYF,TGTGCCAGCAGCCAAGGAGGCCTAGCGGGAGTTGATTCACGCGAGCAGTACTTC
many,TRBD1,TRBJ1-1,TRBV30,CAWRLDAGGEAFF,TGTGCCTGGAGGTTGGACGCAGGGGGTGAAGCTTTCTTT
NA,TRBD2,TRBJ2-1,TRBV6-1,CASSERLAGSYNEQFF,TGTGCCAGCAGTGAAAGACTAGCCGGCTCCTACAATGAGCAGTTCTTC
NA,TRBD1,TRBJ1-5,TRBV27,CASSSLDRGGNQPQHF,TGTGCCAGCAGTTCATTGGACAGGGGAGGCAATCAGCCCCAGCATTTT
NA,TRBD1,TRBJ2-1,TRBV7-9,CASDPTGAVNEQFF,TGTGCCAGCGACCCGACAGGGGCCGTCAATGAGCAGTTCTTC
NA,TRBD2,TRBJ2-7,TRBV9,CASSVASGRYEQYF,TGTGCCAGCAGCGTAGCAAGCGGGAGGTACGAGCAGTACTTC
few,TRBD2,TRBJ2-7,TRBV12-3/TRBV12-4,CASSSRTSRLYEQYF,TGTGCCAGCAGTTCGAGGACTAGCCGACTCTACGAGCAGTACTTC
NA,NA,TRBJ1-5,TRBV18,CASSPKGQNQPQHF,TGTGCCAGCTCACCCAAGGGGCAAAATCAGCCCCAGCATTTT
NA,TRBD2,TRBJ2-1,TRBV10-2,CASRVRREANNEQFF,TGCGCCAGCAGAGTTAGGCGGGAGGCTAACAATGAGCAGTTCTTC
many,NA,TRBJ1-2,TRBV11-2,CASGKRQTKNYGYTF,TGTGCCAGCGGAAAAAGACAGACAAAGAACTATGGCTACACCTTC
few,NA,TRBJ2-5,TRBV7-2,CASSLRRAQETQYF,TGTGCCAGCAGCTTACGCAGGGCCCAAGAGACCCAGTACTTC
many,NA,TRBJ2-7,TRBV2,CASSDIASKSYEQYF,TGTGCCAGCAGTGATATAGCGAGCAAATCCTACGAGCAGTACTTC
NA,NA,TRBJ1-5,TRBV19,CASTPGPWGNQPQHF,TGCGCCAGTACTCCGGGACCCTGGGGCAATCAGCCCCAGCATTTT
once,TRBD1,TRBJ1-1,TRBV28,CASSRNPGTGLSEAFF,TGTGCCAGCAGTCGCAACCCAGGGACAGGGTTATCTGAAGCTTTCTTT
NA,NA,TRBJ1-1,TRBV7-9,CASSYLGHLNTEAFF,TGTGCCAGCAGCTACCTCGGACATTTGAACACTGAAGCTTTCTTT
few,NA,TRBJ1-5,TRBV20-1,CSARERRDQPQHF,TGCAGTGCTAGAGAGAGGAGAGATCAGCCCCAGCATTTT
few,TRBD2,TRBJ2-1,TRBV28,CATDHSGRASDEQFF,TGTGCCACCGATCACAGCGGGAGGGCCTCAGACGAGCAGTTCTTC
few,NA,TRBJ1-1,TRBV10-2,CASRQNMNTEAFF,TGCGCCAGCAGACAGAACATGAACACTGAAGCTTTCTTT
NA,TRBD2,TRBJ2-7,TRBV27,CASSLYSGRIYEQYF,TGTGCCAGCAGTTTATACAGCGGGAGGATCTACGAGCAGTACTTC
NA,NA,TRBJ1-5,TRBV4-1,CASSLLAGDVGGQPQHF,TGCGCCAGCAGCCTCCTGGCGGGGGATGTCGGGGGTCAGCCCCAGCATTTT
few,NA,TRBJ2-1,TRBV7-8,CASSSYELSSYNEQFF,TGTGCCAGCAGCTCGTACGAACTGAGCTCCTACAATGAGCAGTTCTTC
many,TRBD1,TRBJ2-7,TRBV28,CASSLSGTGIDEQYF,TGTGCCAGCAGTCTCTCCGGGACAGGTATCGACGAGCAGTACTTC
NA,NA,TRBJ2-7,TRBV3-1,CASSPPGHAPSEQYF,TGTGCCAGCAGCCCTCCGGGTCATGCCCCCAGCGAGCAGTACTTC
many,TRBD1,TRBJ1-5,TRBV20-1,CSARDGTGSQPQHF,TGCAGTGCTAGAGATGGGACAGGTAGTCAGCCCCAGCATTTT
many,TRBD1,TRBJ1-1,TRBV12-3/TRBV12-4,CASSLWDRGNIAEAFF,TGTGCCAGCAGTTTATGGGACAGGGGTAATATCGCTGAAGCTTTCTTT
NA,TRBD1,TRBJ1-3,TRBV5-6,CASSGTVVGNTIYF,TGTGCCAGCAGCGGGACAGTAGTTGGAAACACCATATATTTT
many,TRBD2,TRBJ2-1,TRBV12-3/TRBV12-4,CASKILGLISYNEQFF,TGTGCCAGCAAAATTCTGGGACTAATCTCCTACAATGAGCAGTTCTTC
many,NA,TRBJ1-5,TRBV27,CASSVTMRGSNQPQHF,TGTGCCAGCAGCGTAACGATGAGGGGGAGCAATCAGCCCCAGCATTTT
few,TRBD1,TRBJ1-5,TRBV19,CASGDRVGQPQHF,TGTGCCAGCGGGGACAGGGTTGGTCAGCCCCAGCATTTT
few,TRBD1,TRBJ2-3,TRBV12-3/TRBV12-4,CASSRTGGPDTQYF,TGTGCCAGCAGTCGGACAGGGGGGCCAGATACGCAGTATTTT
NA,NA,TRBJ2-7,TRBV30,CAWSPGGLSYEQYF,TGTGCCTGGAGCCCCGGGGGACTCTCCTACGAGCAGTACTTC
few,NA,TRBJ1-6,TRBV18,CASSLAGTTYNSPLHF,TGTGCCAGCTCACTCGCCGGGACAACGTATAATTCACCCCTCCACTTT
NA,TRBD2,TRBJ2-1,TRBV7-3,CASSLMGTSGSIHNEQFF,TGTGCCAGCAGCTTAATGGGGACTAGCGGGAGTATCCACAATGAGCAGTTCTTC
few,NA,TRBJ1-5,TRBV15,CATSRELSNQPQHF,TGTGCCACCAGCAGAGAGTTGTCCAATCAGCCCCAGCATTTT
NA,NA,TRBJ1-1,TRBV7-9,CASSLQVGTEAFF,TGTGCCAGCAGCTTACAGGTTGGCACTGAAGCTTTCTTT
many,TRBD2,TRBJ2-1,TRBV11-3,CASSLRFRLAGGGSQYNEQFF,TGTGCCAGCAGCTTAAGGTTTCGGCTAGCGGGAGGGGGGTCCCAATACAATGAGCAGTTCTTC
NA,NA,TRBJ2-6,TRBV18,CASSGTGSGANVLTF,TGTGCCAGCTCCGGAACAGGGTCTGGGGCCAACGTCCTGACTTTC
many,TRBD1,TRBJ1-1,TRBV28,CASKFHIRGRTEAFF,TGTGCCAGCAAGTTCCATATCAGGGGGAGGACTGAAGCTTTCTTT